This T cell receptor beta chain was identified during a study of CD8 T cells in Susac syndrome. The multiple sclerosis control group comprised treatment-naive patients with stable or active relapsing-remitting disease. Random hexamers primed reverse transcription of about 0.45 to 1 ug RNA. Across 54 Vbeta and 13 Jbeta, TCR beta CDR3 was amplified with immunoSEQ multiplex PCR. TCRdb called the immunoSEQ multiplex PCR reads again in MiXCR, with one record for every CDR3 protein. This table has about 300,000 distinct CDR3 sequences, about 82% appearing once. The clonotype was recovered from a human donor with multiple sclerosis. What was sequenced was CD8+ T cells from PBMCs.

The CDR3 region is CASSVSRDTAISETQYF. DNA for the CDR3: TGTGCCAGCAGCGTGAGCCGGGACACCGCAATTTCAGAGACCCAGTACTTC. The chain uses TRBV5-6 and TRBJ2-5; weak D call: TRBD1 (6 bases). Germline loops: CDR1 SGHDT, CDR2 YYEEEE. This CDR3 contains 17 residues. Trimming cost V 4 bases and J 4 bases, with 23 bases left between them.